These T cell receptor beta chains were read from a single sample in a study of cytomegalovirus exposure and HLA in healthy donors. The repertoire was sequenced with immunoSEQ multiplex PCR; TCRdb's copy has only in-frame clones and lacks some. Here the sample spans 160,000 or so clones, 80% to 90% being singletons. The specimen sequenced was PBMCs. The receptors here all came from a man aged 50 to 60 in good health and CMV-seropositive. CDR3s include the opening cysteine and the closing phenylalanine or tryptophan. D genes are given only for firm matches. Rows give clone size only sometimes, using once, few, many, or a class for an expanded clone.

abundance	d_gene	v_gene	j_gene	CDR3aa	CDR3nt
-	TRBD1	TRBV5-4	TRBJ2-7	CASSPGQGVQYEQYF	TGTGCCAGCAGCCCGGGACAGGGGGTTCAGTACGAGCAGTACTTC
few	TRBD1	TRBV6-1	TRBJ2-7	CASRPTLDRGGEQYF	TGTGCCAGCAGACCAACTCTGGACAGGGGGGGCGAGCAGTACTTC
-	-	TRBV25-1	TRBJ2-1	CASSLYNEQFF	TGTGCCAGCAGCCTATACAATGAGCAGTTCTTC
-	TRBD1	TRBV11-2	TRBJ2-5	CASSRGTDETQYF	TGTGCCAGCTCTAGGGGGACAGACGAGACCCAGTACTTC
once	TRBD2	TRBV4-2	TRBJ2-2	CASSQGTRAGGPRSTGELFF	TGTGCCAGCAGCCAAGGTACCCGAGCGGGAGGGCCTAGGTCCACCGGGGAGCTGTTTTTT
-	-	TRBV2	TRBJ2-5	CASSEAPSAQYF	TGTGCCAGCAGTGAAGCCCCTAGCGCCCAGTACTTC
-	-	TRBV5-8	TRBJ2-5	CASSLATEETQYF	TGTGCCAGCAGCTTGGCCACAGAAGAGACCCAGTACTTC
-	TRBD1	TRBV18	TRBJ2-1	CASSLKQGAGDRFF	TGTGCCAGCTCACTAAAACAGGGGGCGGGAGATCGGTTCTTC
-	TRBD2	TRBV13	TRBJ2-3	CASSLVVSGRAVDTQYF	TGTGCCAGCAGCTTAGTGGTTAGCGGGAGGGCCGTAGATACGCAGTATTTT
-	-	TRBV19	TRBJ2-2	CASSINSYTGELFF	TGTGCCAGTAGTATAAACAGTTACACCGGGGAGCTGTTTTTT
few	TRBD1	TRBV19	TRBJ2-2	CASSTGTGRGGELFF	TGTGCCAGTAGTACCGGGACAGGGAGGGGAGGGGAGCTGTTTTTT
-	TRBD1	TRBV25-1	TRBJ1-2	CASSATGSYGYTF	TGTGCCAGCAGTGCGACAGGGTCCTATGGCTACACCTTC
-	-	TRBV27	TRBJ1-5	CASRPRQSNQPQHF	TGTGCCAGCAGACCTAGACAGAGCAATCAGCCCCAGCATTTT
-	-	TRBV5-1	TRBJ2-3	CASSLDPPLAVSTDTQYF	TGCGCCAGCAGCTTGGACCCCCCATTAGCGGTTAGCACAGATACGCAGTATTTT
-	-	TRBV5-4	TRBJ1-2	CASSGRDAGDYGYTF	TGTGCCAGCAGCGGCCGGGACGCGGGGGACTATGGCTACACCTTC
-	-	TRBV25-1	TRBJ2-1	CASSAGVADEQFF	TGTGCCAGCAGTGCGGGAGTTGCCGATGAGCAGTTCTTC
few	-	TRBV5-1	TRBJ2-3	CASSLVPQGTDTQYF	TGCGCCAGCAGCTTGGTTCCACAGGGCACAGATACGCAGTATTTT
few	TRBD1	TRBV27	TRBJ1-5	CASSLSGGGQPQHF	TGTGCCAGCAGTTTATCAGGGGGCGGTCAGCCCCAGCATTTT
-	TRBD1	TRBV6-1	TRBJ1-5	CASSEASGGWQPQHF	TGTGCCAGCAGTGAAGCGTCAGGGGGCTGGCAGCCCCAGCATTTT
-	TRBD1	TRBV9	TRBJ2-3	CASSVTGASTDTQYF	TGTGCCAGCAGCGTAACAGGGGCCAGCACAGATACGCAGTATTTT
-	-	TRBV6-1	TRBJ2-1	CASSEASKRDEQFF	TGTGCCAGCAGTGAAGCCAGCAAGCGGGATGAGCAGTTCTTC
-	TRBD1	TRBV6-5	TRBJ1-6	CASSYQTGNSPLHF	TGTGCCAGCAGTTACCAGACAGGGAATTCACCCCTCCACTTT
-	-	TRBV6-1	TRBJ1-1	CASSVTMNTEAFF	TGTGCCAGCAGTGTTACAATGAACACTGAAGCTTTCTTT
-	TRBD1	TRBV11-2	TRBJ2-1	CASSSWGQGNNEQFF	TGTGCCAGCAGCTCCTGGGGACAGGGGAACAATGAGCAGTTCTTC
-	-	TRBV5-1	TRBJ1-4	CASSIRVHEKLFF	TGCGCCAGCAGCATCCGGGTGCATGAAAAACTGTTTTTT
few	TRBD2	TRBV2	TRBJ2-1	CASSDFAGVDNEQFF	TGTGCCAGCAGTGACTTCGCGGGAGTGGACAATGAGCAGTTCTTC
-	TRBD2	TRBV11-2	TRBJ2-3	CASSLGASGRKDTQYF	TGTGCCAGCAGCTTAGGGGCTAGCGGGAGAAAAGATACGCAGTATTTT